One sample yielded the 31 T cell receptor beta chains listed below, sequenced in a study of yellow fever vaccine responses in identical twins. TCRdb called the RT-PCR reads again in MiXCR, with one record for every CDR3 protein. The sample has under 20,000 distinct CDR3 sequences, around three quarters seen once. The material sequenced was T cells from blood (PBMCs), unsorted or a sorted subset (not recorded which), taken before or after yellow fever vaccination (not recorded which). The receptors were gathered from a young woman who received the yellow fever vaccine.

DNA for the CDR3: TGTGCCAGCTCACCTACAGGGGACGCCGGTGAGACCCAGTACTTC. It codes for CASSPTGDAGETQYF. The chain has TRBV18 and TRBJ2-5; 7 bases align to TRBD1. V lost 3 bases, J lost 5 bases, and 9 bases stayed unmatched. CDR3 size: 15 residues. The germline gives CDR1 KGHSH, CDR2 LQKENI. Combining the CDR3 with reference TRBV18 and TRBJ2-5 gives the whole variable domain NAGVMQNPRHLVRRRGQEARLRCSPMKGHSHVYWYRQLPEEGLKFMVYLQKENIIDESGMPKERFSAEFPKEGPSILRIQQVVRGDSAAYFCASSPTGDAGETQYFGPGTRLLVL.

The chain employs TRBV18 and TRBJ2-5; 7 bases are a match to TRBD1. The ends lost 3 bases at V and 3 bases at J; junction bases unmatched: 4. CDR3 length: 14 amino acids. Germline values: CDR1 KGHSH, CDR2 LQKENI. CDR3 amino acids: CASSPLQGEETQYF. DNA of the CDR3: TGTGCCAGCTCACCTCTCCAGGGGGAAGAGACCCAGTACTTC.

The CDR3 DNA follows: TGCGCCAGCAGCCCGGATCGGGGTGGCGGGGAGACCCAGTACTTC. It yields the protein CASSPDRGGGETQYF. The rearrangement uses TRBV5-1 and TRBJ2-5; D possibly corresponds to TRBD2 (5 bases). The CDR3 totals 15 residues. V lost 4 bases and J 5 bases, leaving 18 bases between the germline ends. CDR1 and CDR2 (germline): SGHRS, YFSETQ.

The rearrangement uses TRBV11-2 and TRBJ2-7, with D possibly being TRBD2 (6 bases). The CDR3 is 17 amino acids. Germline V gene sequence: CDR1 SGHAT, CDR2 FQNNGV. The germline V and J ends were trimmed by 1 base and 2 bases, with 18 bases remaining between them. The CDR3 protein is CASSLGTNRDFTYEQYF. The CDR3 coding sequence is TGTGCCAGCAGCTTAGGGACCAACCGGGACTTCACCTACGAGCAGTACTTC.

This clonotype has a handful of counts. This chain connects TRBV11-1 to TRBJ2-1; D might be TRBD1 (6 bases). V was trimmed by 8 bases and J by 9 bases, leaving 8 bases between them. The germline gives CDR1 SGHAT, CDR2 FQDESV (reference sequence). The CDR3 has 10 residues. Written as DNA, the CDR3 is TGTGCCAGCGGACAGAGTGAGCAGTTCTTC. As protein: CASGQSEQFF.

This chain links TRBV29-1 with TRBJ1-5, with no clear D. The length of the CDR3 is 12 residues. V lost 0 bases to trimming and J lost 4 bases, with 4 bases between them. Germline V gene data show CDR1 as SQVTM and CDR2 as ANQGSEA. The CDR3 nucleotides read TGCAGCGTTGAAGATCCAAATCAGCCCCAGCATTTT. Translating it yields CSVEDPNQPQHF.

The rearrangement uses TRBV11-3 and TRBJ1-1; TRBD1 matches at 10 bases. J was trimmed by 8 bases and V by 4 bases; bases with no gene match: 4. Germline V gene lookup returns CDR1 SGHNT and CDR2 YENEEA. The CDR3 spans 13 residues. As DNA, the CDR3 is TGTGCCAGCAGCTCGGGACAGGGGAGCGAAGCTTTCTTT. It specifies CASSSGQGSEAFF.

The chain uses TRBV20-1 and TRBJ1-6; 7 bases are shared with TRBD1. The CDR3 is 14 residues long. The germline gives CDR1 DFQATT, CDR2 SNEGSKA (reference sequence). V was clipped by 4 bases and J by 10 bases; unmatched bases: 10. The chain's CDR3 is CSAMTGTQGSPLHF. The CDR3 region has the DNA TGCAGTGCTATGACAGGGACCCAGGGCTCACCCCTCCACTTT.

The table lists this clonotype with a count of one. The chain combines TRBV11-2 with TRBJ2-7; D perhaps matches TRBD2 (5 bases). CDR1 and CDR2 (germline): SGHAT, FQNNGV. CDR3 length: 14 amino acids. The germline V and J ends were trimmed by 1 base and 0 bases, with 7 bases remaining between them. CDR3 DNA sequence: TGTGCCAGCAGCTTAGGAGGACTCTCCTACGAGCAGTACTTC. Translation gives CASSLGGLSYEQYF.

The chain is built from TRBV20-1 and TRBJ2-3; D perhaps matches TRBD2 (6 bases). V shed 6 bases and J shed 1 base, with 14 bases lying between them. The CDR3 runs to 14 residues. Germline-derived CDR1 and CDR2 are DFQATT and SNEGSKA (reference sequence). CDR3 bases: TGCAGTGCCAAGGGACTCCTTGGCACAGATACGCAGTATTTT. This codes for CSAKGLLGTDTQYF.

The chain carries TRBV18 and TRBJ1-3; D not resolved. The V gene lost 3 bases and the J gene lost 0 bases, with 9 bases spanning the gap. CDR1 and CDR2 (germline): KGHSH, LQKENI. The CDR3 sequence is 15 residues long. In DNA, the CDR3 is TGTGCCAGCTCACCTTTACAGAGCTCTGGAAACACCATATATTTT. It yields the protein CASSPLQSSGNTIYF.

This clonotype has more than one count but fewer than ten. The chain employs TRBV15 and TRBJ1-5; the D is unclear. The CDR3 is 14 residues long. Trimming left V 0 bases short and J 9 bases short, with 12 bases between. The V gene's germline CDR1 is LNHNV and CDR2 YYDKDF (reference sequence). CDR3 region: CATSRDGDTTPQHF. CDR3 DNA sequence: TGTGCCACCAGCAGAGATGGAGACACGACGCCCCAGCATTTT.

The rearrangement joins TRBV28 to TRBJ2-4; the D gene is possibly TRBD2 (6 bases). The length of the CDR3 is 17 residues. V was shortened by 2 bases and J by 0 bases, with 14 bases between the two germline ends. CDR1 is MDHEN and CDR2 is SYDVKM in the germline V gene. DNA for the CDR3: TGTGCCAGCAGTTTAATAATGGAGGGACTAGCCAAAAACATTCAGTACTTC. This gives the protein CASSLIMEGLAKNIQYF. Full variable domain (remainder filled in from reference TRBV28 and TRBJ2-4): DVKVTQSSRYLVKRTGEKVFLECVQDMDHENMFWYRQDPGLGLRLIYFSYDVKMKEKGDIPEGYSVSREKKERFSLILESASTNQTSMYLCASSLIMEGLAKNIQYFGAGTRLSVL.

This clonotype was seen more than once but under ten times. Here the CDR3 DNA reads TGCAGTGCTGCCCTACTAGCCCCTTATCGTGGTGATACGCAGTATTTT. Protein sequence: CSAALLAPYRGDTQYF. This sequence joins TRBV20-1 and TRBJ2-3; D is possibly TRBD2 (6 bases). This CDR3 is built from 16 residues. Between the trimmed V and J ends, which lost 5 bases and 6 bases, there was a span of 24 bases. The germline V gene encodes CDR1 DFQATT and CDR2 SNEGSKA (reference sequence).

CDR3 amino acids: CASSQRQGLREKLFF. The DNA for the CDR3 is TGTGCCAGCAGCCAACGACAGGGGCTGAGGGAAAAACTGTTTTTT. The chain uses TRBV28 and TRBJ1-4; 8 bases align to TRBD1. The CDR3 totals 15 residues. Unmatched junction bases numbered 11, after V lost 6 bases and J lost 8 bases. Germline loops: CDR1 MDHEN, CDR2 SYDVKM.

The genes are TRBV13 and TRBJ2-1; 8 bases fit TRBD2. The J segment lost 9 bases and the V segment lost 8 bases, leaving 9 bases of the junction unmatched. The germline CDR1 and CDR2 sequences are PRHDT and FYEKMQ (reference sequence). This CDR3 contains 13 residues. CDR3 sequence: CASQAGAEVEQFF. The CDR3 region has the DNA TGTGCCAGCCAAGCGGGAGCAGAGGTTGAGCAGTTCTTC.

The CDR3 spells CASSLGTGGGYGYTF. The CDR3 coding sequence is TGTGCCAGCAGTTTAGGGACAGGGGGTGGCTATGGCTACACCTTC. The chain employs TRBV12-3 or TRBV12-4 and TRBJ1-2; 10 bases are shared with TRBD1. The CDR3 covers 15 residues. The ends lost 1 base at V and 4 bases at J; junction bases unmatched: 3.

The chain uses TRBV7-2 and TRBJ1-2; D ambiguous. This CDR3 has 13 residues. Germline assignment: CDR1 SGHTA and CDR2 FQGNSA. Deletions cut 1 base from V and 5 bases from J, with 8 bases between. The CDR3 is CASSLGTGYGYTF. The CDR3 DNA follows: TGTGCCAGCAGCTTAGGAACGGGGTATGGCTACACCTTC.

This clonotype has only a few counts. The CDR3 bases are TGTGCCAGCAGCCAGGACAGGGTATTTGGAGAGACCCAGTACTTC. Translating gives CASSQDRVFGETQYF. V and J are TRBV11-1 and TRBJ2-5; 8 bases agree with TRBD1. J lost 4 bases, V lost 5 bases, and 9 bases had no gene match. Germline-derived CDR1 and CDR2 are SGHAT and FQDESV (reference sequence). This CDR3 spans 15 amino acids.

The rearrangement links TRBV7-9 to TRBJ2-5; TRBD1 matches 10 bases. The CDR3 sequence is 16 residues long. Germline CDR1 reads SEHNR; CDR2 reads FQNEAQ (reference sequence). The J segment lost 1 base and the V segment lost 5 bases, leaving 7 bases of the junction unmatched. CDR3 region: CASSTPRQGAQETQYF. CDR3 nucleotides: TGTGCCAGCAGCACCCCAAGACAGGGGGCCCAAGAGACCCAGTACTTC.

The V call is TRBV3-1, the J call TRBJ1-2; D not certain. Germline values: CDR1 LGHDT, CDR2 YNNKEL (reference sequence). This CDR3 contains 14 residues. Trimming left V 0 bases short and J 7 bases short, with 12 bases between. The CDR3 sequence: CASSQDSQVLGYTF. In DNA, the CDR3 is TGTGCCAGCAGCCAAGATTCCCAGGTCCTTGGCTACACCTTC. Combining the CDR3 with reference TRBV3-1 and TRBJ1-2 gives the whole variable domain DTAVSQTPKYLVTQMGNDKSIKCEQNLGHDTMYWYKQDSKKFLKIMFSYNNKELIINETVPNRFSPKSPDKAHLNLHINSLELGDSAVYFCASSQDSQVLGYTFGSGTRLTVV.

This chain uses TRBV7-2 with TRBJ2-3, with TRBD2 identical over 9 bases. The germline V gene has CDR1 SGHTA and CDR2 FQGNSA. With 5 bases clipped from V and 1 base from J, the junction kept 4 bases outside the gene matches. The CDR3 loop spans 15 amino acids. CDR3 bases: TGTGCCAGCAGCCCTCCTAGCGGGGGCACAGATACGCAGTATTTT. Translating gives CASSPPSGGTDTQYF.

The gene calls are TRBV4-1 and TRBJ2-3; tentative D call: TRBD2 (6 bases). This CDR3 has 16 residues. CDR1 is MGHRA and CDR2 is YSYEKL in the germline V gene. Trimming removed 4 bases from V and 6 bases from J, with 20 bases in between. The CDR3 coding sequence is TGCGCCAGCAGCCCCGAACCGGGACTCCCCGCGGATACGCAGTATTTT. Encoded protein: CASSPEPGLPADTQYF.

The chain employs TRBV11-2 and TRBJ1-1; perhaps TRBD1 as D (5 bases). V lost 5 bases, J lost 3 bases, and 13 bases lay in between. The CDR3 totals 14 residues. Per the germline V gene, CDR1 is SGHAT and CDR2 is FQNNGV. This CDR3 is CASSVTVFDTEAFF. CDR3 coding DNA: TGTGCCAGCAGCGTGACAGTATTCGACACTGAAGCTTTCTTT.

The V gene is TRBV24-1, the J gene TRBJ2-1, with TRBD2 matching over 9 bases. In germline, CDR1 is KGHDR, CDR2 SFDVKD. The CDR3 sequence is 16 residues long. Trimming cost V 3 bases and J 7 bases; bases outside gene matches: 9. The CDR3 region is CATSDISGGSENEQFF. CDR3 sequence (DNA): TGTGCCACCAGTGATATTAGCGGGGGTTCGGAAAATGAGCAGTTCTTC.

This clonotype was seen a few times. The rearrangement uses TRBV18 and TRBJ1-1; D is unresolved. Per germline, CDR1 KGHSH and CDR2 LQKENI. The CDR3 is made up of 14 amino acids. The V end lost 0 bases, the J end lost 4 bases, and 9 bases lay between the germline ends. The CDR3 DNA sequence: TGTGCCAGCTCACCACCGATTAGACCCACTGAAGCTTTCTTT. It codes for CASSPPIRPTEAFF.

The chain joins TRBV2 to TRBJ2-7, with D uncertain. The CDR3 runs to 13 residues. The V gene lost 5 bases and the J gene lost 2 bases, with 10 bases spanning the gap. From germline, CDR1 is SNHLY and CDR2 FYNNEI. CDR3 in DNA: TGTGCCAGCAGTAGACAACGCGCCTACGAGCAGTACGTC. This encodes CASSRQRAYEQYV.

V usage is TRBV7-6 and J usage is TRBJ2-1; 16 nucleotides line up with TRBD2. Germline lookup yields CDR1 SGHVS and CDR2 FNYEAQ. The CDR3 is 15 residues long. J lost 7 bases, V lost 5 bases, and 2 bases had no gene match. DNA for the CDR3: TGTGCCAGCAGCACGGGACTAGCGGGGGGGAATGAGCAGTTCTTC. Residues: CASSTGLAGGNEQFF.

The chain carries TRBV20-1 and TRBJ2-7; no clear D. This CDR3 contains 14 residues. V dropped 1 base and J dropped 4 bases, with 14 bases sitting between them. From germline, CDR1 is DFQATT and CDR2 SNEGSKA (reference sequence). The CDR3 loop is CSARVPQSGYEQYF. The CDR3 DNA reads TGCAGTGCTAGAGTACCACAATCGGGTTACGAGCAGTACTTC.

CDR3 loop: CASSLPWAAAFF. CDR3 coding DNA: TGTGCCAGCAGCTTACCCTGGGCGGCAGCTTTCTTT. The V call is TRBV7-2, the J call TRBJ1-1; no firm D call. V was pared by 2 bases and J by 10 bases, with 11 bases between. The CDR3 is made up of 12 amino acids. CDR1 and CDR2 (germline): SGHTA, FQGNSA.

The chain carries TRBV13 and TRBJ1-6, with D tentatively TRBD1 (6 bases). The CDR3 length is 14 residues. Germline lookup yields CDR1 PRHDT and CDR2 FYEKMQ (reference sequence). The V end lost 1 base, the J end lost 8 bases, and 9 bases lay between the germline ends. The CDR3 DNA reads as TGTGCCAGCAGCTTAGCAGGGGCAGATTCACCCCTCCACTTT. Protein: CASSLAGADSPLHF.